These T cell receptor beta chains were read from a single sample in a study of pediatric ulcerative colitis. Some clones are missing from TCRdb's copy, which holds only in-frame ones; the method was immunoSEQ multiplex PCR. The sample contains about 64,000 clones, 70% to 90% of which appear only once. The sequenced sample consisted of blood. These receptors all stem from a boy aged 5-17 years with severe ulcerative colitis. The CDR3 runs from the conserved cysteine through the conserved F or W. The D gene is left open where the match is weak. Some rows mark clone size as missing; the rest say once, few, many or name a class of expanded clone.

V gene: TRBV27; D gene: TRBD2; clone size: .; J gene: TRBJ2-2; CDR3 DNA: TGTGCCAGCAAGGCCACGGGGGGTTATACCGGGGAGCTGTTTTTT; CDR3 protein: CASKATGGYTGELFF
V gene: TRBV6-1; D gene: .; clone size: .; J gene: TRBJ2-7; CDR3 DNA: TGTGCCAGCCGGACGATTTCATCCTACGAGCAGTACTTC; CDR3 protein: CASRTISSYEQYF
V gene: TRBV7-9; D gene: .; clone size: .; J gene: TRBJ2-7; CDR3 DNA: TGTGCCAGCAGCTTAGAGGTGGGGGGCACCTCCTACGAGCAGTACTTC; CDR3 protein: CASSLEVGGTSYEQYF
V gene: TRBV29-1; D gene: .; clone size: .; J gene: TRBJ2-1; CDR3 DNA: TGCAGCGTTGAAAGACAGGCCGATTACAATGAGCAGTTCTTC; CDR3 protein: CSVERQADYNEQFF
V gene: TRBV4-2; D gene: .; clone size: .; J gene: TRBJ1-1; CDR3 DNA: TGTGCCAGCAGCCAAGATTGGGAGAACACTGAAGCTTTCTTT; CDR3 protein: CASSQDWENTEAFF
V gene: TRBV6-6; D gene: .; clone size: .; J gene: TRBJ2-6; CDR3 DNA: TGTGCCAGCACCCAATTGGTCTCTGGGGCCAACGTCCTGACTTTC; CDR3 protein: CASTQLVSGANVLTF
V gene: TRBV10-1; D gene: TRBD2; clone size: .; J gene: TRBJ2-5; CDR3 DNA: TGCGCCAGCAGTGACCGAAGCGGGACCAAAGAGACCCAGTACTTC; CDR3 protein: CASSDRSGTKETQYF
V gene: TRBV6-7; D gene: .; clone size: .; J gene: TRBJ2-3; CDR3 DNA: TGTGCCAGCACCCCGGGTTTTGTGTCTGAAGTTAGCACAGATACGCAGTATTTT; CDR3 protein: CASTPGFVSEVSTDTQYF
V gene: TRBV15; D gene: TRBD1; clone size: few; J gene: TRBJ1-5; CDR3 DNA: TGTGCCACCAGCAGAGTTCCAGGGGGTCAGCCCCAGCATTTT; CDR3 protein: CATSRVPGGQPQHF
V gene: TRBV14; D gene: TRBD1; clone size: .; J gene: TRBJ1-2; CDR3 DNA: TGTGCCAGCAGCCTACCTGGGACAGGGGCCTATGGCTACACCTTC; CDR3 protein: CASSLPGTGAYGYTF
V gene: TRBV10-1; D gene: .; clone size: .; J gene: TRBJ2-3; CDR3 DNA: TGCGCCAGCAGTGAGACCAGGTCAGATACGCAGTATTTT; CDR3 protein: CASSETRSDTQYF
V gene: TRBV27; D gene: .; clone size: .; J gene: TRBJ2-3; CDR3 DNA: TGTGCCAGCAGTCCCTCAGGAGGGAGTAGGACAGATACGCAGTATTTT; CDR3 protein: CASSPSGGSRTDTQYF
V gene: TRBV29-1; D gene: .; clone size: .; J gene: TRBJ1-1; CDR3 DNA: TGCAGCGTCCAGGAGAACACTGAAGCTTTCTTT; CDR3 protein: CSVQENTEAFF
V gene: TRBV14; D gene: TRBD2; clone size: .; J gene: TRBJ2-7; CDR3 DNA: TGTGCCAGCAGCGCCGGGACTAGCGGGAACTACGAGCAGTACTTC; CDR3 protein: CASSAGTSGNYEQYF
V gene: TRBV14; D gene: .; clone size: once; J gene: TRBJ2-1; CDR3 DNA: TGTGCCAGCAGCCGTATAGCTACGGAGTACAATGAGCAGTTCTTC; CDR3 protein: CASSRIATEYNEQFF
V gene: TRBV7-9; D gene: TRBD1; clone size: .; J gene: TRBJ2-4; CDR3 DNA: TGTGCCAGCAGCTTAGCCGCGGGACAGGGGCTGAACATTCAGTACTTC; CDR3 protein: CASSLAAGQGLNIQYF
V gene: TRBV27; D gene: TRBD1; clone size: .; J gene: TRBJ2-7; CDR3 DNA: TGTGCCAGCGCCGTCACCCTAGGGGGGACAGGCGAGCAGTACTTC; CDR3 protein: CASAVTLGGTGEQYF
V gene: TRBV13; D gene: TRBD2; clone size: .; J gene: TRBJ2-1; CDR3 DNA: TGTGCCAGCAGCTTAGAACTAGCGGGCTACAATGAGCAGTTCTTC; CDR3 protein: CASSLELAGYNEQFF
V gene: TRBV7-9; D gene: TRBD1; clone size: .; J gene: TRBJ2-5; CDR3 DNA: TGTGCCAGCAGCCCCCGGACAGGGCTCGTCCAAGAGACCCAGTACTTC; CDR3 protein: CASSPRTGLVQETQYF
V gene: TRBV4-3; D gene: .; clone size: .; J gene: TRBJ2-2; CDR3 DNA: TGCGCCAGCAGCCAAGGTGTTCAGCTCACCGGGGAGCTGTTTTTT; CDR3 protein: CASSQGVQLTGELFF
V gene: TRBV29-1; D gene: .; clone size: .; J gene: TRBJ2-3; CDR3 DNA: TGCAGCGTTGCAGGGACAGATACGCAGTATTTT; CDR3 protein: CSVAGTDTQYF
V gene: TRBV19; D gene: .; clone size: .; J gene: TRBJ1-3; CDR3 DNA: TGTGCCACCAGAAGCTCCTCTGGAAACACCATATATTTT; CDR3 protein: CATRSSSGNTIYF
V gene: TRBV7-9; D gene: .; clone size: .; J gene: TRBJ2-1; CDR3 DNA: TGTGCCAGCAGCTTAAATTCGGAAAGATCCTACAATGAGCAGTTCTTC; CDR3 protein: CASSLNSERSYNEQFF
V gene: TRBV14; D gene: TRBD2; clone size: .; J gene: TRBJ2-7; CDR3 DNA: TGTGCCAGCAGCCAAGCGGGGGGTATGGCGTATACCTACGAGCAGTACTTC; CDR3 protein: CASSQAGGMAYTYEQYF
V gene: TRBV6-5; D gene: .; clone size: .; J gene: TRBJ1-4; CDR3 DNA: TGTGCCAGCAGCTTAATATTGCTAGAAAAACTGTTTTTT; CDR3 protein: CASSLILLEKLFF
V gene: TRBV6-4; D gene: .; clone size: .; J gene: TRBJ1-5; CDR3 DNA: TGTGCCAGCAGTGGACAGCGTCAAGAAGGTCAGCCCCAGCATTTT; CDR3 protein: CASSGQRQEGQPQHF
V gene: TRBV7-9; D gene: TRBD2; clone size: .; J gene: TRBJ2-2; CDR3 DNA: TGTGCCAGCAGCCTAGGACTAGTGAACACCGGGGAGCTGTTTTTT; CDR3 protein: CASSLGLVNTGELFF
V gene: TRBV4-2; D gene: TRBD2; clone size: .; J gene: TRBJ2-3; CDR3 DNA: TGTGCCAGCGGACTAGCGGGAGGTAGCACAGATACGCAGTATTTT; CDR3 protein: CASGLAGGSTDTQYF
V gene: TRBV18; D gene: TRBD2; clone size: .; J gene: TRBJ2-2; CDR3 DNA: TGTGCCAGCTCACCATTTCGAGCGGGAGATGGCGGGGAGCTGTTTTTT; CDR3 protein: CASSPFRAGDGGELFF
V gene: TRBV27; D gene: TRBD1; clone size: few; J gene: TRBJ2-1; CDR3 DNA: TGTGCCAGCATGACAGGGCCTTGGGCCAATGAGCAGTTCTTC; CDR3 protein: CASMTGPWANEQFF
V gene: TRBV14; D gene: TRBD1; clone size: few; J gene: TRBJ2-7; CDR3 DNA: TGTGCCAGCAGCCCTAGGACAGGGCACTACGAGCAGTACTTC; CDR3 protein: CASSPRTGHYEQYF
V gene: TRBV14; D gene: .; clone size: .; J gene: TRBJ1-1; CDR3 DNA: TGTGCCAGCAGCCAAGGGTTGGGTCAGGAAGCTTTCTTT; CDR3 protein: CASSQGLGQEAFF
V gene: TRBV27; D gene: .; clone size: .; J gene: TRBJ1-1; CDR3 DNA: TGTGCCAGCTACCGGGAAGGGGTGAACACTGAAGCTTTCTTT; CDR3 protein: CASYREGVNTEAFF
V gene: TRBV6-1; D gene: TRBD1; clone size: once; J gene: TRBJ2-5; CDR3 DNA: TGTGCCAGCGAGGGACAGGGGGCAGGTTGGGAGACCCAGTACTTC; CDR3 protein: CASEGQGAGWETQYF
V gene: TRBV21-1; D gene: .; clone size: .; J gene: TRBJ2-5; CDR3 DNA: TGTGCCAGCAGCAAAGATCCGGTACATACTCAAGAGACCCAGTACTTC; CDR3 protein: CASSKDPVHTQETQYF
V gene: TRBV10-3; D gene: TRBD2; clone size: .; J gene: TRBJ2-7; CDR3 DNA: TGTGCCATCAGTGATTTCAGCGGGAGTTACGAGCAGTACTTC; CDR3 protein: CAISDFSGSYEQYF
V gene: TRBV9; D gene: .; clone size: .; J gene: TRBJ2-6; CDR3 DNA: TGTGCCAGCAGCGTAGGAAAAGACAGAATCTCTGGGGCCAACGTCCTGACTTTC; CDR3 protein: CASSVGKDRISGANVLTF
V gene: TRBV29-1; D gene: TRBD2; clone size: .; J gene: TRBJ2-3; CDR3 DNA: TGCAGCTCCCCCTATCAGGTATCCGGCGGGAGTGCCCCGACAGATACGCAGTATTTT; CDR3 protein: CSSPYQVSGGSAPTDTQYF
V gene: TRBV30; D gene: TRBD2; clone size: .; J gene: TRBJ2-7; CDR3 DNA: TGTGCCTGGAAGCCTAGCGGGAGTGGTGAGCAGTACTTC; CDR3 protein: CAWKPSGSGEQYF
V gene: TRBV2; D gene: .; clone size: once; J gene: TRBJ2-1; CDR3 DNA: TGTGCCAGCAGTGGGACTTCAGTCAATGAGCAGTTCTTC; CDR3 protein: CASSGTSVNEQFF
V gene: TRBV27; D gene: .; clone size: .; J gene: TRBJ1-5; CDR3 DNA: TGTGCCAGCGGACCTTACGGCAATCAGCCCCAGCATTTT; CDR3 protein: CASGPYGNQPQHF